The 29 T cell receptor beta chains listed next were all sequenced from one sample in a study of cytomegalovirus exposure and HLA in healthy donors. Use of 60 Vbeta and 13 Jbeta primers characterized the PCR. The protocol was immunoSEQ multiplex PCR, while the TCRdb copy is restricted to in-frame clones and leaves out a portion. This repertoire shows 90,000 to 140,000 clones, 75% to 85% found once; its top ten account for over 5%. Material for sequencing was PBMCs. Receptors originate from a man between 18 and 35 years old in good health and CMV-seronegative.

The gene calls are TRBV7-6 and TRBJ2-1, with a possible D match to TRBD1 (6 bases). The CDR3 consists of 16 residues. Germline V gene data show CDR1 as SGHVS and CDR2 as FNYEAQ. V lost 0 bases, J lost 6 bases, and 15 bases lay in between. CDR3 nucleotides: TGTGCCAGCAGCTTAGCGGGGCCAGGGGTGGGCAATGAGCAGTTCTTC. Encoded protein: CASSLAGPGVGNEQFF.

The chain links TRBV6-5 to TRBJ2-7; 9 nucleotides match TRBD2. After removal of 6 bases from V and 2 bases from J, the junction contained 8 bases not matched to a gene. Per germline, CDR1 MNHEY and CDR2 SVGAGI. CDR3 length equals 15 residues. CDR3 sequence: CASRSGRRNPYEQYF. The CDR3 DNA reads as TGTGCCAGCAGAAGCGGGAGGAGGAACCCCTACGAGCAGTACTTC.

This chain connects TRBV11-3 to TRBJ2-3; 8 positions match TRBD2. The CDR3 spans 16 residues. The germline V gene has CDR1 SGHNT and CDR2 YENEEA. V lost 1 base and J lost 1; bases outside the gene matches: 4. The CDR3 reads CASSLGELAGTDTQYF. The CDR3 nucleotides read TGTGCCAGCAGCTTAGGCGAACTAGCGGGCACAGATACGCAGTATTTT.

This clone is labeled medium-sized. At the DNA level, this CDR3 is encoded by other sequences in the same sample as well. V and J are TRBV6-1 and TRBJ1-4, with a weak D call TRBD1 (5 bases). V was trimmed by 10 bases and J by 8 bases, leaving 17 bases between them. This CDR3 contains 13 residues. Germline V CDR1 and CDR2: MNHNS, SASEGT. For the CDR3, the DNA is TGTGCCACCAAGGGAGGGGAGTGGGAAAAACTGTTTTTT. This codes for CATKGGEWEKLFF.

The chain combines TRBV6-5 with TRBJ2-5, with a possible D match to TRBD2 (5 bases). The V gene lost 5 bases and the J gene lost 3 bases, with 16 bases spanning the gap. Germline loops: CDR1 MNHEY, CDR2 SVGAGI. This CDR3 comprises 15 residues. DNA of the CDR3: TGTGCCAGCAGTCAAACCCCCTCGAGGGAAGAGACCCAGTACTTC. It is translated as CASSQTPSREETQYF.

The chain employs TRBV9 and TRBJ2-5; 9 nucleotides line up with TRBD1. Germline assignment: CDR1 SGDLS and CDR2 YYNGEE. J lost 5 bases, V lost 3 bases, and 2 bases had no gene match. The CDR3 extends over 13 amino acids. In DNA, the CDR3 is TGTGCCAGCAGCGGGGACAGGGAGGAGACCCAGTACTTC. Protein product: CASSGDREETQYF. The whole variable domain, remainder taken from reference TRBV9 and TRBJ2-5, is DSGVTQTPKHLITATGQRVTLRCSPRSGDLSVYWYQQSLDQGLQFLIQYYNGEERAKGNILERFSAQQFPDLHSELNLSSLELGDSALYFCASSGDREETQYFGPGTRLLVL.

This sequence joins TRBV7-2 and TRBJ2-7; TRBD1 matches at 9 bases. This CDR3 has 17 residues. Germline-derived CDR1 and CDR2 are SGHTA and FQGNSA. J gave up 6 bases and V 2 bases, and 14 bases lay outside the gene matches. The CDR3, as DNA: TGTGCCAGCAGCTTATATTGGGGGGGGACAGGGCCCGTCGAGCAGTACTTC. As protein: CASSLYWGGTGPVEQYF. The whole variable domain, filled in from reference TRBV7-2 and TRBJ2-7, reads GAGVSQSPSNKVTEKGKDVELRCDPISGHTALYWYRQSLGQGLEFLIYFQGNSAPDKSGLPSDRFSAERTGGSVSTLTIQRTQQEDSAVYLCASSLYWGGTGPVEQYFGPGTRLTVT.

J is TRBJ1-5 and V is TRBV19, with D perhaps TRBD1 (6 bases). The CDR3 is 14 residues long. Germline values: CDR1 LNHDA, CDR2 SQIVND (reference sequence). Deletions cut 10 bases from V and 6 bases from J, with 19 bases between. The CDR3 reads CATERGRGAQPQHF. The CDR3 DNA reads TGTGCCACTGAGAGGGGCAGGGGAGCTCAGCCCCAGCATTTT.

This chain uses TRBV7-2 with TRBJ2-2; D may be TRBD1 (6 bases). This CDR3 has 15 amino acids. Between the trimmed V and J ends, which lost 5 bases and 4 bases, there was a span of 14 bases. Germline V gene data show CDR1 as SGHTA and CDR2 as FQGNSA. CDR3 coding DNA: TGTGCCAGCAGCAACAAACAGGGCGCCACCGGGGAGCTGTTTTTT. It translates to CASSNKQGATGELFF.

The chain is built from TRBV19 and TRBJ1-1; 7 nucleotides match TRBD1. Trimming took 4 bases from V and 3 from J; bases not matched to a gene: 5. CDR1 is LNHDA and CDR2 is SQIVND in the germline V gene (reference sequence). CDR3 length equals 14 residues. The CDR3 sequence: CASSTQGVDTEAFF. The CDR3 nucleotides are TGTGCCAGTAGTACTCAGGGGGTAGACACTGAAGCTTTCTTT. Filled out from reference TRBV19 and TRBJ1-1, the complete variable domain reads DGGITQSPKYLFRKEGQNVTLSCEQNLNHDAMYWYRQDPGQGLRLIYYSQIVNDFQKGDIAEGYSVSREKKESFPLTVTSAQKNPTAFYLCASSTQGVDTEAFFGQGTRLTVV.

The V gene is TRBV9, the J gene TRBJ1-4, with TRBD1 matching over 9 bases. The CDR3 length is 16 residues. The germline CDR1 and CDR2 sequences are SGDLS and YYNGEE. Unmatched junction bases numbered 9, after V lost 2 bases and J lost 7 bases. For the CDR3, the DNA is TGTGCCAGCAGCGTCCACACAGGGGGCAAGGCTGAAAAACTGTTTTTT. Translating it yields CASSVHTGGKAEKLFF. The complete variable domain, with remaining parts taken from reference TRBV9 and TRBJ1-4, reads DSGVTQTPKHLITATGQRVTLRCSPRSGDLSVYWYQQSLDQGLQFLIQYYNGEERAKGNILERFSAQQFPDLHSELNLSSLELGDSALYFCASSVHTGGKAEKLFFGSGTQLSVL.

The chain couples TRBV29-1 to TRBJ2-1; weak D call: TRBD2 (6 bases). The CDR3 loop spans 15 amino acids. Germline-derived CDR1 and CDR2 are SQVTM and ANQGSEA. Trimming cost V 3 bases and J 8 bases, with 20 bases left between them. DNA for the CDR3: TGCAGCGTTGAGTTTAGCGGAGGAACTTTCGATGAGCAGTTCTTC. Translating gives CSVEFSGGTFDEQFF.

The chain recombines TRBV6-6 with TRBJ1-4; the D is unclear. This CDR3 is 13 amino acids long. CDR1 is MNHNY, CDR2 SVGAGI, per germline (reference sequence). V was clipped by 0 bases and J by 7 bases, with 6 bases between them. As DNA, the CDR3 is TGTGCCAGCAGTTACTCGAGAGGTGAAAAACTGTTTTTT. It encodes CASSYSRGEKLFF.

The chain uses TRBV5-4 and TRBJ2-1; 16 bases line up with TRBD2. The germline CDR1 and CDR2 sequences are SGHNT and YYREEE (reference sequence). V lost 3 bases, J lost 7 bases, and 4 bases stayed unmatched. The CDR3 loop spans 16 amino acids. DNA of the CDR3: TGTGCCAGCAGCTGGGGACTAGCGGGAGGGGTGAATGAGCAGTTCTTC. The encoded protein is CASSWGLAGGVNEQFF.

The rearrangement links TRBV7-2 to TRBJ2-7, with 7 positions matching TRBD1. With V trimmed by 4 bases and J by 7 bases, 7 bases remained unmatched. This CDR3 contains 13 residues. Germline CDR1 and CDR2: SGHTA and FQGNSA. CDR3 DNA sequence: TGTGCCAGCAGCTCTAGGGGGCTAGGGGAGCAGTACTTC. This codes for CASSSRGLGEQYF.

The gene calls are TRBV6-1 and TRBJ2-1, with TRBD2 identical over 10 bases. The germline gives CDR1 MNHNS, CDR2 SASEGT. The CDR3 sequence is 14 residues long. The junction had 5 bases not matched to a gene; V was cut back by 5 bases and J by 7 bases. The CDR3 protein is CASSQGLAWNEQFF. The CDR3 region has the DNA TGTGCCAGCAGTCAGGGACTAGCGTGGAATGAGCAGTTCTTC.

The V gene is TRBV29-1, the J gene TRBJ2-7; D might be TRBD1 (8 bases). The J call may be mistaken, given a closer DNA end match to TRBJ2-1. The germline gives CDR1 SQVTM, CDR2 ANQGSEA. This CDR3 has 11 residues. The CDR3 loop is CSATGGDEQFF. CDR3 nucleotides: TGCAGCGCTACAGGGGGGGACGAGCAGTTCTTC.

This chain joins TRBV7-3 and TRBJ2-1, with TRBD1 identical over 7 bases. This CDR3 has 14 amino acids. Germline V CDR1 and CDR2: SGHTA, FQGTGA. The V and J ends lost 3 bases and 3 bases, in that order; junction bases with no gene match: 2. The CDR3 spells CASSFTGVYNEQFF. In nucleotides, the CDR3 is TGTGCCAGCAGCTTTACAGGGGTCTACAATGAGCAGTTCTTC.

This CDR3 reads CASSENQPGNTEAFF. CDR3 in DNA: TGTGCCAGCTCAGAAAACCAGCCAGGAAACACTGAAGCTTTCTTT. This rearrangement joins TRBV18 to TRBJ1-1; no definite D call. The V end was cut by 5 bases, the J end by 2 bases, with 15 bases between. In germline, CDR1 is KGHSH, CDR2 LQKENI. The CDR3 is made up of 15 amino acids.

This clone showed up just a few times. The rearrangement links TRBV6-1 to TRBJ2-7; weak D call: TRBD2 (7 bases). This CDR3 comprises 14 residues. Deletions cut 8 bases from V and 5 bases from J, with 19 bases between. CDR1 is MNHNS and CDR2 is SASEGT in the germline V gene. The CDR3 DNA sequence: TGTGCCAGCGCAAAGGGCCGGGGGGCGGACGAGCAGTACTTC. Translation: CASAKGRGADEQYF.

The sample holds one count of this clone. This sequence joins TRBV27 and TRBJ1-1; weak D call: TRBD1 (6 bases). Germline lookup yields CDR1 MNHEY and CDR2 SMNVEV (reference sequence). This CDR3 spans 15 amino acids. The V and J ends lost 4 bases and 3 bases respectively, with 15 bases between them. The CDR3 reads CASSCPRGGHTEAFF. The DNA for the CDR3 is TGTGCCAGCAGTTGCCCGCGGGGGGGGCACACTGAAGCTTTCTTT.

The chain uses TRBV19 and TRBJ2-1, with TRBD1 matching 7 bases. The CDR3 runs to 13 residues. Per germline, CDR1 LNHDA and CDR2 SQIVND (reference sequence). The V gene end was trimmed by 4 bases and the J gene end by 5 bases; junction bases not matched to a gene: 2. Here the CDR3 reads CASSRGQNNEQFF. The CDR3 DNA follows: TGTGCCAGTAGTAGGGGACAGAACAATGAGCAGTTCTTC.

The chain carries TRBV27 and TRBJ2-1; TRBD2 agrees at 7 bases. Germline V lookup: CDR1 MNHEY, CDR2 SMNVEV (reference sequence). V lost 2 bases, J lost 7 bases, and 5 bases stayed unmatched. The CDR3 has 14 residues. In DNA form, the CDR3 reads TGTGCCAGCAGTTTAGGGACTACCGAGAATGAGCAGTTCTTC. This translates into CASSLGTTENEQFF.

The CDR3, as DNA: TGTGCCAGCAGCCTACAGGGGGGAGGGGGGGAGACTGAAGCTTTCTTT. It specifies CASSLQGGGGETEAFF. V usage is TRBV7-3 and J usage is TRBJ1-1, with TRBD1 identical over 8 bases. V trimming: 5 bases; J trimming: 5 bases; junction bases outside the gene matches: 13. The CDR3 has 16 amino acids. The germline V gene encodes CDR1 SGHTA and CDR2 FQGTGA.

The chain joins TRBV25-1 to TRBJ2-2; 13 bases agree with TRBD2. After removal of 1 base from V and 7 bases from J, the junction contained 6 bases not matched to a gene. This CDR3 has 17 residues. CDR1 is MGHDK and CDR2 is SYGVNS in the germline V gene. This CDR3 reads CASSESWTSGSSGELFF. The CDR3 region has the DNA TGTGCCAGCAGTGAATCATGGACTAGCGGGAGCAGCGGGGAGCTGTTTTTT.

The chain employs TRBV5-4 and TRBJ2-7; TRBD2 matches 9 bases. The CDR3 has 15 residues. CDR1 and CDR2 from the germline V gene are SGHNT and YYREEE (reference sequence). With 3 bases clipped from V and 1 base from J, the junction kept 5 bases outside the gene matches. CDR3 sequence: CASSSSSGASYEQYF. The CDR3 nucleotides are TGTGCCAGCAGCTCCTCTAGCGGGGCGTCCTACGAGCAGTACTTC.

The chain carries TRBV7-2 and TRBJ2-2; D unclear. Germline V gene lookup returns CDR1 SGHTA and CDR2 FQGNSA. CDR3 length: 15 amino acids. Trimming took 0 bases from V and 1 from J, leaving 6 bases between them. The CDR3, as DNA: TGTGCCAGCAGCTTAGCACTCGGGAACACCGGGGAGCTGTTTTTT. Translating gives CASSLALGNTGELFF.

The rearrangement joins TRBV9 to TRBJ1-1; possibly TRBD1 for D (6 bases). Trimming stripped 4 bases from V and 5 bases from J, with 12 bases between. Germline CDR1 reads SGDLS; CDR2 reads YYNGEE. This CDR3 is built from 13 residues. The CDR3 loop reads CASSTGFWTEAFF. The CDR3 DNA is TGTGCCAGCAGCACAGGGTTTTGGACTGAAGCTTTCTTT.

This clone has just a few counts. V and J are TRBV4-1 and TRBJ2-7; 10 bases are a match to TRBD2. There are 19 residues in the CDR3. Trimming removed 3 bases from V and 2 bases from J; junction bases left unmatched: 16. Germline loops: CDR1 MGHRA, CDR2 YSYEKL. CDR3 region: CASSHLPGLASERPYEQYF. Here the CDR3 DNA reads TGCGCCAGCAGCCATTTACCGGGACTAGCGTCGGAGCGTCCCTACGAGCAGTACTTC.